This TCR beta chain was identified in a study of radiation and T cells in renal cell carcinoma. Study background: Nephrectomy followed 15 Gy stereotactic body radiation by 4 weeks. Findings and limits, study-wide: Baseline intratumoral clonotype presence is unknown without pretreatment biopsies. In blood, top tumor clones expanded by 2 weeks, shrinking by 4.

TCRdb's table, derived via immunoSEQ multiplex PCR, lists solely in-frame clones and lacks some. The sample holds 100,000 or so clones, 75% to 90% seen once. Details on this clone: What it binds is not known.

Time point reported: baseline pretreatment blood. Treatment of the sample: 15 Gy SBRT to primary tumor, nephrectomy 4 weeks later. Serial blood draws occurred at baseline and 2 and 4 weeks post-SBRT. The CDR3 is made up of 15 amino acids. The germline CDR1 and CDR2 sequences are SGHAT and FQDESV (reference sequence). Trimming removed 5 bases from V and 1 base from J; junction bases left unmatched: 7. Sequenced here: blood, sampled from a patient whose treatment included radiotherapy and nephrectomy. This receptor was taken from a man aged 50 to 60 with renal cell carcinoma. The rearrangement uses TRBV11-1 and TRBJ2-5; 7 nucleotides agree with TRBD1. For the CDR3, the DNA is TGTGCCAGCAGCGGTCGGACAGGCTCCCAAGAGACCCAGTACTTC. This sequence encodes CASSGRTGSQETQYF.